A single sample gave rise to the 5 T cell receptor beta chains below, sequenced in a study of regulatory T cells in long-lasting Graves disease. Library construction for TCR beta used iRepertoire HTBI primers and Arm-PCR of CDR3 regions. TCRdb analysed the multiplex PCR reads with MiXCR anew, one entry per CDR3 protein. This table has roughly 400,000 distinct CDR3 sequences, approximately 16% appearing once. Documented time point: newly diagnosed GD, antithyroid drugs for less than 3 months. From RNA extracted from PBMCs, the TCR library was made. This sample was shared with a second study, whose subject was T cells in Graves' hyperthyroidism and ophthalmopathy.

The sample was peripheral blood mononuclear cells (PBMCs), taken at new diagnosis, from a patient treated with antithyroid drugs. Source of these receptors: a woman in her 40s with Graves disease.

J is TRBJ2-1 and V is TRBV2; D call uncertain. The CDR3 has 15 residues. V was trimmed by 6 bases and J by 0 bases, leaving 12 bases between them. Germline CDR1 SNHLY, CDR2 FYNNEI. The chain's CDR3 is CASRGDSSSYNEQFF. CDR3 bases: TGTGCCAGCAGAGGTGATTCTAGCTCCTACAATGAGCAGTTCTTC.

V gene TRBV29-1 combines with J gene TRBJ2-5; D is unclear. V was trimmed by 4 bases and J by 1 base, leaving 4 bases between them. Germline-derived CDR1 and CDR2 are SQVTM and ANQGSEA. This CDR3 has 11 amino acids. Here the CDR3 DNA reads TGCAGCGTTGCGCCCCAAGAGACCCAGTACTTC. This translates into CSVAPQETQYF.

This clonotype was detected only a few times. Possible read error: a much larger clone is one base away. This chain connects TRBV28 to TRBJ1-2; 7 nucleotides match TRBD1. The CDR3 runs 14 residues. CDR1 is MDHEN, CDR2 SYDVKM, per germline. The CDR3 loop reads CASIHSGTDYGCTF. Here the CDR3 DNA reads TGTGCCAGCATCCACTCCGGGACAGACTATGGCTGCACCTTC.

This clonotype was detected ten times or more. The rearrangement links TRBV20-1 to TRBJ2-1, with D perhaps matching TRBD1 (6 bases). CDR3 size: 14 residues. V was trimmed by 3 bases and J by 4 bases, leaving 13 bases between them. In germline, CDR1 is DFQATT, CDR2 SNEGSKA (reference sequence). The CDR3 nucleotides read TGCAGTGCTAGGTTGGGGGCGGTGTACAATGAGCAGTTCTTC. It codes for CSARLGAVYNEQFF.

This clonotype was picked up many times. The rearrangement uses TRBV7-8 and TRBJ2-7, with D perhaps given as TRBD1 or TRBD2 (5 bases each). This CDR3 is 14 amino acids long. CDR1 is SGHVS, CDR2 FQNEAQ, per germline. Trimming removed 1 base from V and 3 bases from J, with 10 bases in between. The CDR3 nucleotides are TGTGCCAGCAGCTTAGGGACGGGGCTCTACGAGCAGTACTTC. Amino acid sequence: CASSLGTGLYEQYF.